The present TCR beta chain was sequenced within a study of T-cell memory formation after mild COVID-19. Study context: Largely donor-specific TCR clusters were found.

Germline V gene sequence: CDR1 MGHDK, CDR2 SYGVNS. Trimming at V came to 1 base and at J to 6 bases, leaving 9 bases not matched to a gene. The CDR3 extends over 15 amino acids. TCRdb re-called the 5' RACE reads through MiXCR, storing one row per CDR3 protein. The sample records around 320,000 distinct CDR3 sequences, 28% being singletons. The chain links TRBV25-1 to TRBJ2-7; 7 bases agree with TRBD1. The clonotype was recovered from an adult woman who had mild COVID-19 (a few samples of this study predate the infection). Cell type and time point are not known. Sequencing was performed on PBMCs or a T cell subset sorted from them (not recorded which). The chain's CDR3 is CASSESGGTASEQYF. Written as DNA, the CDR3 is TGTGCCAGCAGTGAATCTGGTGGGACAGCGTCCGAGCAGTACTTC.